This TCR beta chain is drawn from a study of blood T cell repertoires in COVID-19. Authors' processing steps: Reference gene primer amplification yielded estimated nucleated cell counts. TCRdb keeps only in-frame clones here, not all; method: immunoSEQ multiplex PCR. The DNA gave D and trimming, while V, J and clone size come from that table. The top ten clones hold over 3% of a sample with fewer than 200,000 clones, 85% of them seen once. The J segment lost 4 bases and the V segment lost 2 bases, leaving 4 bases of the junction unmatched. Per the germline V gene, CDR1 is KGHSH and CDR2 is LQKENI. CDR3 size: 15 residues.

The TCR sequence derives from a human donor with acute or convalescent COVID-19. The donor label of this sample is uncertain. The V and J genes are TRBV18 and TRBJ1-2; 10 bases align to TRBD1. The sample comprised peripheral blood. DNA for the CDR3: TGTGCCAGCTCACCAGGACAGGGGGGCGGCTATGGCTACACCTTC. It is translated as CASSPGQGGGYGYTF.